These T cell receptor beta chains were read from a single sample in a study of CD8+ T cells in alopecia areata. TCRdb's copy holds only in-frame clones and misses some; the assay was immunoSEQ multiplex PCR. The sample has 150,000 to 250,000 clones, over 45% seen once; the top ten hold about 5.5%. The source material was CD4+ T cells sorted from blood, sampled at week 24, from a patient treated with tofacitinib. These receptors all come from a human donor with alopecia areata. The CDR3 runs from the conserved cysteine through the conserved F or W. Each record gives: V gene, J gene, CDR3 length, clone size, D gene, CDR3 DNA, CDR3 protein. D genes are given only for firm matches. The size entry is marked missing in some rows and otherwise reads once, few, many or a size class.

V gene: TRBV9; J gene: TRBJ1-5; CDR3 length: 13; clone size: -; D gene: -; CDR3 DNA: TGTGCCAGCAGCGTAGCCCCTCGGCAGCCCCAGCATTTT; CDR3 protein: CASSVAPRQPQHF
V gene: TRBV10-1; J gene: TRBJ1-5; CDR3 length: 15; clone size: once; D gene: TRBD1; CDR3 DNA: TGCGCCAGCAGGTTACAGGGGTGGATCAATCAGCCCCAGCATTTT; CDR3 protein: CASRLQGWINQPQHF
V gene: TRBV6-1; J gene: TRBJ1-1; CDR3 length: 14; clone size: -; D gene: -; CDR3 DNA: TGTGCCAGCACCCCGGGACCCGAGAACACTGAAGCTTTCTTT; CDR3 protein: CASTPGPENTEAFF
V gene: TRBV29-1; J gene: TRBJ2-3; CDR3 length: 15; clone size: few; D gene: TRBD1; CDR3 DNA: TGCAGCGTTAGAACGGGACAGGTTCGCACAGATACGCAGTATTTT; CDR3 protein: CSVRTGQVRTDTQYF
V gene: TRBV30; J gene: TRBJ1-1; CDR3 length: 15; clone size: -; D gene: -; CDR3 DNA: TGTGCCTGGAGTACCGCTGTGGGAATGAACACTGAAGCTTTCTTT; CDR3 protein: CAWSTAVGMNTEAFF
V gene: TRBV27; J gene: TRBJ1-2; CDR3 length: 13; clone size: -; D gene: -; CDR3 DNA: TGTGCCAGCAGTTTATCGGGGTGGGGAGGCTACACCTTC; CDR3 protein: CASSLSGWGGYTF
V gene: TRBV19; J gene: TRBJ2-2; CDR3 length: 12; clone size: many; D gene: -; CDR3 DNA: TGTGCCAGTAGTGTGAACACCGGGGAGCTGTTTTTT; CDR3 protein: CASSVNTGELFF
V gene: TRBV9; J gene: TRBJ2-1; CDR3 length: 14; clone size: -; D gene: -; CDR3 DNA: TGTGCCAGCAGCGTTCGCGGGAACAACAATGAGCAGTTCTTC; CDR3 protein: CASSVRGNNNEQFF
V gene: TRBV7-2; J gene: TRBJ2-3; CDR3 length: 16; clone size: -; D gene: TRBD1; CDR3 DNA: TGTGCCAGCAGCGGAACAGGGGGCACTAGCACAGATACGCAGTATTTT; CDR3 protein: CASSGTGGTSTDTQYF
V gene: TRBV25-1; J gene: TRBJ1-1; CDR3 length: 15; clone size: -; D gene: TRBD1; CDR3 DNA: TGTGCCAGCAGTCCCCTCCGGCCGACAGGGACTGAAGCTTTCTTT; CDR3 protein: CASSPLRPTGTEAFF
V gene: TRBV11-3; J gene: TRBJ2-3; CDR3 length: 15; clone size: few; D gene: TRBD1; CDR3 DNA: TGTGCCAGCAGCTTCAGGGGGACGTATTCAGATACGCAGTATTTT; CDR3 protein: CASSFRGTYSDTQYF
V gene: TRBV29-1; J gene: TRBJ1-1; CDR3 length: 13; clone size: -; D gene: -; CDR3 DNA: TGCAGCGTTGAGGCCTCAGTGAACACTGAAGCTTTCTTT; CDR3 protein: CSVEASVNTEAFF
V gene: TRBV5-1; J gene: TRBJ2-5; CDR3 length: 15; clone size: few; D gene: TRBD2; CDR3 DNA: TGCGCCAGCAGCCCTCGGGAGGGTTCTCAAGAGACCCAGTACTTC; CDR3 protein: CASSPREGSQETQYF
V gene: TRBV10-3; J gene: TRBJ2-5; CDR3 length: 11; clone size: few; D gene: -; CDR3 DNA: TGTGCCATCAGTGAACAAGAGACCCAGTACTTC; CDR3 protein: CAISEQETQYF
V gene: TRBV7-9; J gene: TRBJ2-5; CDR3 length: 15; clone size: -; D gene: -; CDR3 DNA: TGTGCCAGCAGCTTAGGGGCCCTGTACCAAGAGACCCAGTACTTC; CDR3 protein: CASSLGALYQETQYF
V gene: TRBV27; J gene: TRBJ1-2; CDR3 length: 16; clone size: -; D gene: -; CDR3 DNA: TGTGCCAGCAGTTTAACGACAGCCCAAACGGTTTATGGCTACACCTTC; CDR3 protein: CASSLTTAQTVYGYTF
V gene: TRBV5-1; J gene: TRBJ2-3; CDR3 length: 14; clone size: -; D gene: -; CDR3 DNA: TGCGCCAGCAGCCTGACTGACGGCACAGATACGCAGTATTTT; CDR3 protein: CASSLTDGTDTQYF
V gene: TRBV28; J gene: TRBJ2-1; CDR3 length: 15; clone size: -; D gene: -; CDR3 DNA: TGTGCCAGCAGACCCGGGCCCCGCGGTGGGAATGAGCAGTTCTTC; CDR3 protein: CASRPGPRGGNEQFF
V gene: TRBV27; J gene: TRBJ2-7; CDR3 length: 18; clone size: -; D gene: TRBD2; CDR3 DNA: TGTGCCAGCAGTTTTGAACCCGGGACTAGCGGGAGGTCAGGAGAGCAGTACTTC; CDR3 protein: CASSFEPGTSGRSGEQYF
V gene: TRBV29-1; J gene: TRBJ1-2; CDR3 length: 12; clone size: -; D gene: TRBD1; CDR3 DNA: TGCAGCGTTGTGGGACAGGGGGCTGGCTACACCTTC; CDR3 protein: CSVVGQGAGYTF
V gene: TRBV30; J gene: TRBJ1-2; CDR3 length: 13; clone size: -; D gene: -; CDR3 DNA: TGTGCCTGGAGTGTAAGTGCGGGCTATGGCTACACCTTC; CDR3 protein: CAWSVSAGYGYTF
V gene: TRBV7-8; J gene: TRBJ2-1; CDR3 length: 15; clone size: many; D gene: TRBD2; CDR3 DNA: TGTGCCAGCAGCGACTGGGCGGGAGGGCCGAATGAGCAGTTCTTC; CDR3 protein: CASSDWAGGPNEQFF
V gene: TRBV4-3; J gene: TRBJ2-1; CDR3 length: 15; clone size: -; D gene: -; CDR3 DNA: TGCGCCAGCAGCCAAGACAGTTCCTCCTACAATGAGCAGTTCTTC; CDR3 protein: CASSQDSSSYNEQFF
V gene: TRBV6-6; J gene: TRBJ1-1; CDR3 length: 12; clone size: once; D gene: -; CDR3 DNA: TGTGCCAGCAGCAATGGGGACACTGAAGCTTTCTTT; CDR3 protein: CASSNGDTEAFF
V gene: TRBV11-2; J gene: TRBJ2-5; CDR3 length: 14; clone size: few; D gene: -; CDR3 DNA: TGTGCCAGCAGCTTAGGGGGACGACCAGAGACCCAGTACTTC; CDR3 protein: CASSLGGRPETQYF
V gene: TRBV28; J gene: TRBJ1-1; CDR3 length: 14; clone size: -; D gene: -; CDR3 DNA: TGTGCCAGCAGCCTCGATACAAAGAACACTGAAGCTTTCTTT; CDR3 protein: CASSLDTKNTEAFF
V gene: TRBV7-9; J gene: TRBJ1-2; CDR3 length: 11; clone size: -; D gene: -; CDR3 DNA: TGTGCCAGCAGCTTATCCAAGGCAATCACCTTC; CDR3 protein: CASSLSKAITF
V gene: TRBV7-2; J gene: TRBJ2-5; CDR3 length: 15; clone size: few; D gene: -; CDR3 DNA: TGTGCCAGCAGCTTAAGGAATAGCGGTCGGGAGACCCAGTACTTC; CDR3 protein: CASSLRNSGRETQYF
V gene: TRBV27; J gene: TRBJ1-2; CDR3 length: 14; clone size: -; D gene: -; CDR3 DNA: TGTGCCAGCAGTTTTTTTCGGGGAGCGAGTGGCTACACCTTC; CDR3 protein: CASSFFRGASGYTF
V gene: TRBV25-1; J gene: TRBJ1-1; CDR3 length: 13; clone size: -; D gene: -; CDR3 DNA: TGTGCCAGCAGTGCAGGGGCGAACACTGAAGCTTTCTTT; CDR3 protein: CASSAGANTEAFF
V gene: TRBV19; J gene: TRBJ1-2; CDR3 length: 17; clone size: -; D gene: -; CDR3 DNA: TGTGCCAGTAGTAGTGTTTTGATGGGCAGCAGGGGTTATGGCTACACCTTC; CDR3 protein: CASSSVLMGSRGYGYTF
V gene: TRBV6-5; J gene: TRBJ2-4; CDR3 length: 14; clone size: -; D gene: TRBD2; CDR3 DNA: TGTGCCAGCAGTTCCCTAGCGGGAGTTTTCATTCAGTACTTC; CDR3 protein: CASSSLAGVFIQYF
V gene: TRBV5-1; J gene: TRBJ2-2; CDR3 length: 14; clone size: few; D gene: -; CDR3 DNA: TGCGCCAGCGTTAGTGATCAGGAAACCGGGGAGCTGTTTTTT; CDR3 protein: CASVSDQETGELFF
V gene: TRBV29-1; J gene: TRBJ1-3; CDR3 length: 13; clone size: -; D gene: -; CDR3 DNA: TGCAGCGTGACGGACCGCTCTGGAAACACCATATATTTT; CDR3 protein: CSVTDRSGNTIYF
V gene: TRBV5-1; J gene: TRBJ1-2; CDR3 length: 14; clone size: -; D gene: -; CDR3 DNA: TGCGCCAGCAGCTTGGCGGGGGTTGGTGCTGGCTACACCTTC; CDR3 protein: CASSLAGVGAGYTF
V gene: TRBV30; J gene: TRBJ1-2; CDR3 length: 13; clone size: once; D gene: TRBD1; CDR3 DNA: TGTGCCTGGAGAGGGACAGGGGGTTATGGCTACACCTTC; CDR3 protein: CAWRGTGGYGYTF
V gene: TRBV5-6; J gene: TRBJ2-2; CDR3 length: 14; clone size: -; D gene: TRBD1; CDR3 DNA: TGTGCCAGCAGCCCGCTGACAGGGGTCGGGGAGCTGTTTTTT; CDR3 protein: CASSPLTGVGELFF
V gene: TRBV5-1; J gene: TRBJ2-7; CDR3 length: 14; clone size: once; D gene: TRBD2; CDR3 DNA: TGCGCCAGCAGAGCGACTAGCGGGAGTTGGGAGCAGTACTTC; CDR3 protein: CASRATSGSWEQYF
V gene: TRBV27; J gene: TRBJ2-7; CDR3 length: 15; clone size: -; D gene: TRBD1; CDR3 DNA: TGTGCCAGCAGTTTCCGGACAGGGAGAATGTACGAGCAGTACTTC; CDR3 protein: CASSFRTGRMYEQYF
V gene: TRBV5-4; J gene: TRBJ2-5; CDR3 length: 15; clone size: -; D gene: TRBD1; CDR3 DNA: TGTGCCAGCAGCTTGGAGGGACAGTTCCAAGAGACCCAGTACTTC; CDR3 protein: CASSLEGQFQETQYF
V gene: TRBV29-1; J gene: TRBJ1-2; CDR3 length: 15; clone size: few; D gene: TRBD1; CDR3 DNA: TGCAGCGTCGAGACAGGGGGGCTGGAAAACTATGGCTACACCTTC; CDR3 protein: CSVETGGLENYGYTF
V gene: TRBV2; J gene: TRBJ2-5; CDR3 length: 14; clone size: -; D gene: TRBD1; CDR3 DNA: TGTGCCAGCAGCCGGGACAGGGGGCGGGAGACCCAGTACTTC; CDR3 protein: CASSRDRGRETQYF
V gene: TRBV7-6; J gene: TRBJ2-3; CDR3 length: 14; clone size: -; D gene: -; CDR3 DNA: TGTGCCAGCAGCAAGTACCTAGACACAGATACGCAGTATTTT; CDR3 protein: CASSKYLDTDTQYF
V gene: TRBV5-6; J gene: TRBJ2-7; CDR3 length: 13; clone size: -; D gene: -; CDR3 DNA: TGTGCCAGCAGCTTGTTCATCCGAAACGAGCAGTACTTC; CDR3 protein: CASSLFIRNEQYF
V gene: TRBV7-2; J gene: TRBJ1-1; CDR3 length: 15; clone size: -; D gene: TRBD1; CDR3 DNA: TGTGCCAGCAGCCTACTGGGACAGGGGGGAACTGAAGCTTTCTTT; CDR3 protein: CASSLLGQGGTEAFF
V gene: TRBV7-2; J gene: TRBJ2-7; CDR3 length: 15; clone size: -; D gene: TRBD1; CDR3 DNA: TGTGCCAGCAGCCCTCGGACAGGGGGGATCTACGAGCAGTACTTC; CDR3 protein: CASSPRTGGIYEQYF
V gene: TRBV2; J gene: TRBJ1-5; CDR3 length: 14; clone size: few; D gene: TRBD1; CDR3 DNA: TGTGCCAGCGGCGGGACAGACAGCAATCAGCCCCAGCATTTT; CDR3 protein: CASGGTDSNQPQHF
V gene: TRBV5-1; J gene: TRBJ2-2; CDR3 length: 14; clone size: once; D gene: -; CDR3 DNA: TGCGCCAGCAGTCGACAGGAACACACCGGGGAGCTGTTTTTT; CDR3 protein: CASSRQEHTGELFF
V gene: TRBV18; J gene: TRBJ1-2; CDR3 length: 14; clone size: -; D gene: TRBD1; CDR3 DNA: TGTGCCAGCTCACCCGACGGGACAGGAGATGGCTACACCTTC; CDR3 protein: CASSPDGTGDGYTF
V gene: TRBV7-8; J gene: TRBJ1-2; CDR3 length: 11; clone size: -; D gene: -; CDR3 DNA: TGTGCCAGCAGCTTAGGAGAGATATACACCTTC; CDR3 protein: CASSLGEIYTF
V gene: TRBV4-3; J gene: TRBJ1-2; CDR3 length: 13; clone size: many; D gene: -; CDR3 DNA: TGCGCCAGCAGCCCTACAGGGAACTATGGCTACACCTTC; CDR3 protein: CASSPTGNYGYTF
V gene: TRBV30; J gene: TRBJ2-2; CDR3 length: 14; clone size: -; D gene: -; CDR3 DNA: TGTGCCTGGAAGGGTGGAGGGAACACCGGGGAGCTGTTTTTT; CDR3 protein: CAWKGGGNTGELFF
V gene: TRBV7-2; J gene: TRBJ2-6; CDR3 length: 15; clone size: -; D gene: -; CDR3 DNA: TGTGCCAGCAGCTTAGGGGGTGCGGGGGCCAACGTCCTGACTTTC; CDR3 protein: CASSLGGAGANVLTF
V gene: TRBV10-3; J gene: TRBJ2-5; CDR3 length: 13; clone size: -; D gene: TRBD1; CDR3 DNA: TGTGCCATCGGGAACAGGGGGCGGGAGACCCAGTACTTC; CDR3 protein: CAIGNRGRETQYF
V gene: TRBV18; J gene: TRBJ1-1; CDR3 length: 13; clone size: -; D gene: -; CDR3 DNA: TGTGCCAGCTCGTCGGGTGTGGACACTGAAGCTTTCTTT; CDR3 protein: CASSSGVDTEAFF
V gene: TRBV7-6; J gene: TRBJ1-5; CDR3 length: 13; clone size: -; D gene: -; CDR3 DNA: TGTGCCAGCAGCCGGGACAAAAATCAGCCCCAGCATTTT; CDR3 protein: CASSRDKNQPQHF
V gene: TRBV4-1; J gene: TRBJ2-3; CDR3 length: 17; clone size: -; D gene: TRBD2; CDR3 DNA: TGCGCCAGCAGCCAGCTACTAGCGGGGGGTGTACCAGATACGCAGTATTTT; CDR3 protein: CASSQLLAGGVPDTQYF
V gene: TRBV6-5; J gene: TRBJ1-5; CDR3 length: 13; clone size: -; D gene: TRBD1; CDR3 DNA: TGTGCCAGCAAGGGACAGGGACGTCAGCCCCAGCATTTT; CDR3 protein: CASKGQGRQPQHF
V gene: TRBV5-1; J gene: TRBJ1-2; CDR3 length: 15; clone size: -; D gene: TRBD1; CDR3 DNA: TGCGCCAGCAGCCACGACGACAGGGGGCTCGGCGGCTACACCTTC; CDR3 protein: CASSHDDRGLGGYTF